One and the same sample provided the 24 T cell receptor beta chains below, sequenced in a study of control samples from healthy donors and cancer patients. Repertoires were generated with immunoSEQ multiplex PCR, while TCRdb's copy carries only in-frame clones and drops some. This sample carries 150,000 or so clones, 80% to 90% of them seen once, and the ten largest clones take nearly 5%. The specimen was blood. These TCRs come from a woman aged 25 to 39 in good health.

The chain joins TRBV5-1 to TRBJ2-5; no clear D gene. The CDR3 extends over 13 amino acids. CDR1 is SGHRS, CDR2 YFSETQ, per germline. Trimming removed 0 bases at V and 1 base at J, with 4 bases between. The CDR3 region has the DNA TGCGCCAGCAGCTTGGGTATCCAAGAGACCCAGTACTTC. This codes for CASSLGIQETQYF.

The CDR3 sequence: CASRFTGVDTGELFF. DNA for the CDR3: TGTGCCAGCAGGTTTACAGGGGTGGACACCGGGGAGCTGTTTTTT. The gene calls are TRBV3-1 (or the pseudogene TRBV3-2) and TRBJ2-2; 7 nucleotides agree with TRBD1. The CDR3 is made up of 15 amino acids. With 6 bases clipped from V and 3 bases from J, the junction kept 7 bases outside the gene matches. Germline V gene lookup returns CDR1 LGHDT and CDR2 YNNKEL (reference sequence).

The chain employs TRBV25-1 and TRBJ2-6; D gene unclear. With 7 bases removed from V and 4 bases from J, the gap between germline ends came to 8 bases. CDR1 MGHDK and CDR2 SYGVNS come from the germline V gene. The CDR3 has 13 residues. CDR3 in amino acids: CASKENGANVLTF. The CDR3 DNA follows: TGTGCCAGCAAAGAAAACGGGGCCAACGTCCTGACTTTC. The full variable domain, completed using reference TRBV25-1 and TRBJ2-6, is EADIYQTPRYLVIGTGKKITLECSQTMGHDKMYWYQQDPGMELHLIHYSYGVNSTEKGDLSSESTVSRIRTEHFPLTLESARPSHTSQYLCASKENGANVLTFGAGSRLTVL.

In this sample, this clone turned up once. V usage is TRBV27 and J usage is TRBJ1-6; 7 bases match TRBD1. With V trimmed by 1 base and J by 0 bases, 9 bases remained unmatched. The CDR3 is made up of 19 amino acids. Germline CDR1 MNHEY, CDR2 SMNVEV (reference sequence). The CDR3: CASSLWAPGQSSYNSPLHF. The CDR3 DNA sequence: TGTGCCAGCAGTTTATGGGCCCCGGGACAGAGCTCCTATAATTCACCCCTCCACTTT.

The CDR3 protein is CASSISGADYGYTF. CDR3 coding DNA: TGTGCCAGTAGTATATCAGGGGCGGACTATGGCTACACCTTC. V gene TRBV19 combines with J gene TRBJ1-2; TRBD1 might be the D (6 bases). The CDR3 runs to 14 residues. V gave up 2 bases and J gave up 3 bases, with 10 bases separating them. CDR1 is LNHDA and CDR2 is SQIVND in the germline V gene (reference sequence). Full variable domain (rest looked up from reference TRBV19 and TRBJ1-2): DGGITQSPKYLFRKEGQNVTLSCEQNLNHDAMYWYRQDPGQGLRLIYYSQIVNDFQKGDIAEGYSVSREKKESFPLTVTSAQKNPTAFYLCASSISGADYGYTFGSGTRLTVV.

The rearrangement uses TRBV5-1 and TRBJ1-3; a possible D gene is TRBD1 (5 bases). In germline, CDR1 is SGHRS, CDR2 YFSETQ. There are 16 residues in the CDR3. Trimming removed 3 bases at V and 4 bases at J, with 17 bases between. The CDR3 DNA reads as TGCGCCAGCAGCTCGGACATACTAAAGCGAGGAAACACCATATATTTT. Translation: CASSSDILKRGNTIYF.

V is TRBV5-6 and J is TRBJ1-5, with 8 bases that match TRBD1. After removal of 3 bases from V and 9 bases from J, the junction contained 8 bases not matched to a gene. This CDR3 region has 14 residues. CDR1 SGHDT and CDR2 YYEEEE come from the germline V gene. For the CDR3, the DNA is TGTGCCAGCAGCTGGGGGACAGGCGGAAGGCCCCAGCATTTT. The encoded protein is CASSWGTGGRPQHF. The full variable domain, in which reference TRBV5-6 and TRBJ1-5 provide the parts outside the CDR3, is DAGVTQSPTHLIKTRGQQVTLRCSPKSGHDTVSWYQQALGQGPQFIFQYYEEEERQRGNFPDRFSGHQFPNYSSELNVNALLLGDSALYLCASSWGTGGRPQHFGDGTRLSIL.

The CDR3 nucleotides are TGTGCCAGCAGCTACAGGGGGGGGGATGAAAAACTGTTTTTT. Its translation is CASSYRGGDEKLFF. The chain links TRBV6-5 to TRBJ1-4; TRBD1 agrees at 8 bases. The CDR3 runs to 14 residues. Germline V gene data show CDR1 as MNHEY and CDR2 as SVGAGI. Unmatched junction bases numbered 6, after V lost 6 bases and J lost 6 bases.

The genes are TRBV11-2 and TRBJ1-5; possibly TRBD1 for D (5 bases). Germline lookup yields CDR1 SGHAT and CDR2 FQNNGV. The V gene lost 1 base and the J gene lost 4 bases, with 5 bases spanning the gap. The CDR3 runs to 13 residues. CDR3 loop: CASSLAGNQPQHF. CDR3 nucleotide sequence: TGTGCCAGCAGCTTAGCAGGGAATCAGCCCCAGCATTTT.

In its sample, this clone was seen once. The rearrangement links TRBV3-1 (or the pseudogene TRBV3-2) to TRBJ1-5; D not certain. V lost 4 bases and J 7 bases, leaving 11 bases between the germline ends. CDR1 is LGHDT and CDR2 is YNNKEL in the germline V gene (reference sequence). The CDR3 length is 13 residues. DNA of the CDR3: TGTGCCAGCAGCCCCGCGGCGGAACAGCCCCAGCATTTT. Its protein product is CASSPAAEQPQHF.

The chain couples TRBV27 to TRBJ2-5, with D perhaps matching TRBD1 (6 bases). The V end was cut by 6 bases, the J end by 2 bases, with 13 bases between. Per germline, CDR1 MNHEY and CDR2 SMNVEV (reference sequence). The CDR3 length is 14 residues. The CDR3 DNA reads TGTGCCAGCAGCTCTGGTAGGGGGCAAGAGACCCAGTACTTC. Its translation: CASSSGRGQETQYF.

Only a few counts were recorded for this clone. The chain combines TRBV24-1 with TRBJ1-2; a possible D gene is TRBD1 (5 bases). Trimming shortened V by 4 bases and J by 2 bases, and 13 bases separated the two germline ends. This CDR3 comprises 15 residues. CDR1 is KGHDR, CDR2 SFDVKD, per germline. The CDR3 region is CATSDPKRGNYGYTF. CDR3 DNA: TGTGCCACCAGTGACCCAAAACGGGGGAACTATGGCTACACCTTC.

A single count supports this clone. The CDR3 loop reads CASSSSGTGREQYV. The CDR3 nucleotides are TGTGCCAGCAGCTCCTCCGGGACAGGGAGAGAGCAGTACGTC. The rearrangement links TRBV7-9 to TRBJ2-7; 9 bases align to TRBD1. Per the germline V gene, CDR1 is SEHNR and CDR2 is FQNEAQ (reference sequence). The CDR3 contains 14 residues. Unmatched junction bases numbered 8, after V lost 4 bases and J lost 7 bases.

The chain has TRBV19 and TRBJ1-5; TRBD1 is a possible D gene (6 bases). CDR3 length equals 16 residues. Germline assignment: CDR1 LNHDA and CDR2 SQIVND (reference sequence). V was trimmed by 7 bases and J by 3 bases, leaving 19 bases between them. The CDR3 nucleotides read TGTGCCAGTATTTTGACAGGAGATACGCTCAATCAGCCCCAGCATTTT. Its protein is CASILTGDTLNQPQHF.

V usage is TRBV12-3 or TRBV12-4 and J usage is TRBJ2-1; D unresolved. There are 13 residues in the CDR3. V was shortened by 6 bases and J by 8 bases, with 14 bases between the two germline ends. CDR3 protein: CASSYRMWDEQFF. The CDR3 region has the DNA TGTGCCAGCAGCTATAGGATGTGGGATGAGCAGTTCTTC.

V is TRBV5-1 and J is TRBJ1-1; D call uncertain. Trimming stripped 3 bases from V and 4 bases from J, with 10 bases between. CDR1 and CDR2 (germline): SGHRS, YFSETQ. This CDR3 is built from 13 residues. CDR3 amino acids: CASSYAVITEAFF. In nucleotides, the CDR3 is TGCGCCAGCAGCTACGCGGTTATCACTGAAGCTTTCTTT.

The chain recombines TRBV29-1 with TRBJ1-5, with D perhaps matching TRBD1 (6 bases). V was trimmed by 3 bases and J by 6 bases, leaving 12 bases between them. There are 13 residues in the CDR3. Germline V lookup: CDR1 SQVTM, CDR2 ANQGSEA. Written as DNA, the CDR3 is TGCAGCGTTGACCTGGGGGCTGGTCAGCCCCAGCATTTT. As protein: CSVDLGAGQPQHF.

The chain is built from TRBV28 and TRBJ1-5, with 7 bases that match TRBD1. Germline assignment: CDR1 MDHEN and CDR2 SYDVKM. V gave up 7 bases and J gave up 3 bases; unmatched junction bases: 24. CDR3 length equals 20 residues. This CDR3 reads CASTRAAGTVATSINQPQHF. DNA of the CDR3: TGTGCCAGCACCAGGGCCGCCGGGACAGTCGCCACCTCGATCAATCAGCCCCAGCATTTT.

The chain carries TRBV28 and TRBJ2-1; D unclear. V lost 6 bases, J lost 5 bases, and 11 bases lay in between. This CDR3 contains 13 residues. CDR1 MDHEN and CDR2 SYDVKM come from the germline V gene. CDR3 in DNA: TGTGCCAGCAGCCTCCGCGCGGACAATGAGCAGTTCTTC. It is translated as CASSLRADNEQFF.

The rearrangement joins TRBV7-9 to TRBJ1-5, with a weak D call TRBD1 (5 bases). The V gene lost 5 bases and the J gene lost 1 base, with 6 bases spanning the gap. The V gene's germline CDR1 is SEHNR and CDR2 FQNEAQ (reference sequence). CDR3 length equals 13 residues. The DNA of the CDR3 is TGTGCCAGCAGCAGACAGAGCAATCAGCCCCAGCATTTT. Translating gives CASSRQSNQPQHF.

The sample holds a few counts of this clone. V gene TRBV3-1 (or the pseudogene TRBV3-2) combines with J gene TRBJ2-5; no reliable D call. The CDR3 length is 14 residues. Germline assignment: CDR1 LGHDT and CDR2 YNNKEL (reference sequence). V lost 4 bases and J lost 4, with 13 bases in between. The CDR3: CASSLSELRETQYF. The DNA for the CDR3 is TGTGCCAGCAGCCTAAGCGAGTTGAGAGAGACCCAGTACTTC.

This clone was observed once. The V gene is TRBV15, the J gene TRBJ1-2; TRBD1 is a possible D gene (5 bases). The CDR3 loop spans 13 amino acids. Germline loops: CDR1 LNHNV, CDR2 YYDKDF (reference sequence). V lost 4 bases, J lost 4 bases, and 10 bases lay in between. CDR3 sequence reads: CATSTRGGYGYTF. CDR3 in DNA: TGTGCCACCAGCACCCGGGGCGGCTATGGCTACACCTTC.

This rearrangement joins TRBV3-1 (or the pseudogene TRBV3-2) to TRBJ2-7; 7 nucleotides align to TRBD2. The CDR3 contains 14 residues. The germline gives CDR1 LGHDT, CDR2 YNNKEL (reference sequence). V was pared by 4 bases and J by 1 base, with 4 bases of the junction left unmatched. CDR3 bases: TGTGCCAGCAGCCGTGCGCGGGAGTCCTACGAGCAGTACTTC. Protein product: CASSRARESYEQYF.

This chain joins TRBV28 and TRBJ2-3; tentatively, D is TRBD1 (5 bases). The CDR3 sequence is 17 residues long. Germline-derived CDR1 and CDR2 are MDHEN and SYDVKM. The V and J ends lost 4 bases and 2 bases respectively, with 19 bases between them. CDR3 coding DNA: TGTGCCAGCAGTTCTCCCTCCCCCACAGGAAACACAGATACGCAGTATTTT. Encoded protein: CASSSPSPTGNTDTQYF. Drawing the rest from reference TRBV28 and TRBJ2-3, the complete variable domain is DVKVTQSSRYLVKRTGEKVFLECVQDMDHENMFWYRQDPGLGLRLIYFSYDVKMKEKGDIPEGYSVSREKKERFSLILESASTNQTSMYLCASSSPSPTGNTDTQYFGPGTRLTVL.